One and the same sample provided the 22 T cell receptor beta chains below, sequenced in a study of blood T cell repertoires in COVID-19. Repertoires were generated with immunoSEQ multiplex PCR, while TCRdb's copy carries only in-frame clones and drops some. This sample has 380,000 or so clones, with approximately 86% found just once. Input material: peripheral blood. All receptors derive from a woman aged 60-75 years with COVID-19, enrolled during active disease.

V is TRBV7-9 and J is TRBJ2-2, with D perhaps TRBD2 (6 bases). CDR1 SEHNR and CDR2 FQNEAQ come from the germline V gene (reference sequence). V gave up 3 bases and J gave up 2 bases, with 10 bases separating them. This CDR3 is built from 15 residues. DNA of the CDR3: TGTGCCAGCAGCTTGTGGGGGACTAACACCGGGGAGCTGTTTTTT. Its translation is CASSLWGTNTGELFF. The variable domain in full, completed from reference TRBV7-9 and TRBJ2-2, reads DTGVSQNPRHKITKRGQNVTFRCDPISEHNRLYWYRQTLGQGPEFLTYFQNEAQLEKSRLLSDRFSAERPKGSFSTLEIQRTEQGDSAMYLCASSLWGTNTGELFFGEGSRLTVL.

The V gene is TRBV30, the J gene TRBJ1-2; D possibly corresponds to TRBD1 (5 bases). V was cut by 0 bases and J by 2 bases, with 10 bases left in between. This CDR3 contains 14 residues. The germline CDR1 and CDR2 sequences are GTSNPN and SVGIG (reference sequence). The CDR3 DNA reads TGTGCCTGGAGTGTTTCAACAGGCAACTATGGCTACACCTTC. This encodes CAWSVSTGNYGYTF.

V usage is TRBV6-6 and J usage is TRBJ1-5, with 10 bases that match TRBD1. V was pared by 5 bases and J by 0 bases, with 4 bases of the junction left unmatched. This CDR3 is built from 16 residues. The germline V gene encodes CDR1 MNHNY and CDR2 SVGAGI (reference sequence). CDR3 loop: CASSNGDRGSNQPQHF. DNA for the CDR3: TGTGCCAGCAGTAACGGGGACAGGGGTAGCAATCAGCCCCAGCATTTT.

The chain carries TRBV6-2 or TRBV6-3 and TRBJ1-2, with unresolved D. The germline gives CDR1 MNHEY, CDR2 SVGEGT. The V and J ends lost 5 bases and 2 bases respectively, with 24 bases between them. The CDR3 sequence is 18 residues long. CDR3: CASSERPPGRSHNYGYTF. DNA of the CDR3: TGTGCCAGCAGTGAGAGACCGCCTGGTAGGAGCCACAACTATGGCTACACCTTC.

The V and J genes are TRBV7-3 and TRBJ2-7; D gene uncertain. This CDR3 has 14 residues. Germline values: CDR1 SGHTA, CDR2 FQGTGA. V lost 5 bases and J 5 bases, leaving 16 bases between the germline ends. For the CDR3, the DNA is TGTGCCAGCAGCATAAGAGGTAGCTTGGACGAGCAGTACTTC. Protein product: CASSIRGSLDEQYF.

The rearrangement links TRBV27 to TRBJ2-5, with D possibly TRBD1 on 6 matching bases. Deletions cut 2 bases from V and 4 bases from J, with 11 bases between. This CDR3 is 14 amino acids long. CDR1 and CDR2 from the germline V gene are MNHEY and SMNVEV (reference sequence). The CDR3 here is CASSLGQPPETQYF. The CDR3 DNA sequence: TGTGCCAGCAGTTTAGGACAGCCCCCAGAGACCCAGTACTTC.

The chain carries TRBV18 and TRBJ1-2; maybe TRBD1 (6 bases). The CDR3 extends over 12 amino acids. CDR1 is KGHSH and CDR2 is LQKENI in the germline V gene. The CDR3 nucleotides read TGTGAAAGGGGGGGGCTTGACTATGGCTACACCTTC. Its translation is CERGGLDYGYTF.

This chain joins TRBV6-5 and TRBJ2-7; D may be TRBD2 (5 bases). V was shortened by 5 bases and J by 5 bases, with 16 bases between the two germline ends. The CDR3 extends over 14 amino acids. Looked up from germline, CDR1 is MNHEY and CDR2 is SVGAGI. In DNA, the CDR3 is TGTGCCAGCAGTCAGAGACTAAGCCGGGACGAGCAGTACTTC. It specifies CASSQRLSRDEQYF.

The genes are TRBV5-4 and TRBJ2-5; D gene unclear. With 3 bases removed from V and 5 bases from J, the gap between germline ends came to 5 bases. The CDR3 consists of 11 residues. CDR1 and CDR2 (germline): SGHNT, YYREEE (reference sequence). CDR3 protein: CASSSKETQYF. CDR3 bases: TGTGCCAGCAGCTCTAAGGAGACCCAGTACTTC.

The chain has TRBV2 and TRBJ2-3, with 9 nucleotides matching TRBD2. The CDR3 spans 16 residues. In germline, CDR1 is SNHLY, CDR2 FYNNEI. The V and J ends lost 8 bases and 1 base, in that order; junction bases with no gene match: 10. CDR3 nucleotides: TGTGCCAGCCTCCTTCGCGGGGGGGCTGGCACAGATACGCAGTATTTT. Its protein product is CASLLRGGAGTDTQYF.

The gene calls are TRBV18 and TRBJ2-3; 7 bases fit TRBD1. V lost 2 bases, J lost 6 bases, and 8 bases stayed unmatched. The CDR3 runs to 15 residues. In germline, CDR1 is KGHSH, CDR2 LQKENI. This chain's CDR3 is CASSPAGQGEDTQYF. The CDR3 nucleotides are TGTGCCAGCTCACCAGCTGGGCAGGGGGAGGATACGCAGTATTTT.

This chain's CDR3 is CASSQIAGGGGELFF. The CDR3 DNA reads TGTGCCAGCAGCCAAATTGCTGGCGGTGGCGGGGAGCTGTTTTTT. The chain recombines TRBV3-1 (or the pseudogene TRBV3-2) with TRBJ2-2; D not certain. The germline V and J ends were trimmed by 2 bases and 7 bases, with 14 bases remaining between them. This CDR3 is 15 amino acids long. Germline V gives CDR1 LGHDT, CDR2 YNNKEL (reference sequence).

The V call is TRBV5-4, the J call TRBJ2-3, with TRBD2 matching 7 bases. The germline V gene has CDR1 SGHNT and CDR2 YYREEE (reference sequence). Trimming took 5 bases from V and 0 from J; bases not matched to a gene: 9. The CDR3 contains 16 residues. The CDR3 region is CASRPGTTSSTDTQYF. The CDR3 bases are TGTGCCAGCAGACCTGGGACTACCTCTAGCACAGATACGCAGTATTTT.

This clone has a single count. The V call is TRBV7-3, the J call TRBJ2-3, with D unclear. The CDR3 consists of 15 residues. Trimming took off 5 bases at V and 4 bases at J, with 16 bases between the two ends. Germline loops: CDR1 SGHTA, CDR2 FQGTGA. Here the CDR3 DNA reads TGTGCCAGCAGCGTCTCGAGATCAAGCGCAGATACGCAGTATTTT. It translates to CASSVSRSSADTQYF.

The chain carries TRBV19 and TRBJ1-1, with TRBD1 matching over 9 bases. The CDR3 loop spans 13 amino acids. After removal of 4 bases from V and 4 bases from J, the junction contained 1 base not matched to a gene. Germline V gives CDR1 LNHDA, CDR2 SQIVND (reference sequence). The CDR3, as DNA: TGTGCCAGTAGTAGACAGGGGGTCACTGAAGCTTTCTTT. It is translated as CASSRQGVTEAFF.

The rearrangement links TRBV4-3 to TRBJ1-4; the match to TRBD1 covers 10 bases. The CDR3 is made up of 15 amino acids. Germline loops: CDR1 LGHNA, CDR2 YSLEER. V dropped 1 base and J dropped 6; count of bases not matched to a gene: 2. The CDR3 region has the DNA TGCGCCAGCAGCCAAGCTGGACAGGGGGATGAAAAACTGTTTTTT. Translated, it gives CASSQAGQGDEKLFF.

The rearrangement links TRBV19 to TRBJ2-7, with 8 bases identical to TRBD2. The CDR3 covers 14 residues. Unmatched junction bases numbered 4, after V lost 5 bases and J lost 1 base. Germline V lookup: CDR1 LNHDA, CDR2 SQIVND (reference sequence). CDR3 nucleotide sequence: TGTGCCAGTAGTCCCGGGGGGGTTTCCTACGAGCAGTACTTC. Residues: CASSPGGVSYEQYF.

V is TRBV2 and J is TRBJ1-2; D remains ambiguous. The CDR3 is 12 amino acids. V was trimmed by 3 bases and J by 5 bases, leaving 7 bases between them. Germline values: CDR1 SNHLY, CDR2 FYNNEI. CDR3 residues: CASSEEQYGYTF. For the CDR3, the DNA is TGTGCCAGCAGTGAGGAACAGTATGGCTACACCTTC. The complete variable domain, with remaining parts taken from reference TRBV2 and TRBJ1-2, reads EPEVTQTPSHQVTQMGQEVILRCVPISNHLYFYWYRQILGQKVEFLVSFYNNEISEKSEIFDDQFSVERPDGSNFTLKIRSTKLEDSAMYFCASSEEQYGYTFGSGTRLTVV.

The chain recombines TRBV7-2 with TRBJ2-5, with TRBD2 identical over 11 bases. V lost 5 bases and J lost 0; bases outside the gene matches: 8. The CDR3 has 17 amino acids. CDR1 SGHTA and CDR2 FQGNSA come from the germline V gene. This CDR3 is CASSALAGVEYQETQYF. The CDR3 coding sequence is TGTGCCAGCAGCGCACTAGCGGGGGTTGAGTACCAAGAGACCCAGTACTTC. Supplemented by reference TRBV7-2 and TRBJ2-5, the full variable domain reads GAGVSQSPSNKVTEKGKDVELRCDPISGHTALYWYRQSLGQGLEFLIYFQGNSAPDKSGLPSDRFSAERTGGSVSTLTIQRTQQEDSAVYLCASSALAGVEYQETQYFGPGTRLLVL.

V is TRBV6-6 and J is TRBJ2-5, with D perhaps TRBD2 (7 bases). The V end lost 8 bases, the J end lost 8 bases, and 12 bases lay between the germline ends. CDR3 length: 11 residues. CDR1 and CDR2 (germline): MNHNY, SVGAGI (reference sequence). This CDR3 is CASGGGPTQYF. The CDR3 DNA reads TGTGCCAGCGGGGGGGGGCCCACCCAGTACTTC.

This chain connects TRBV29-1 to TRBJ2-7; 9 nucleotides align to TRBD1. This CDR3 spans 12 amino acids. CDR1 and CDR2 from the germline V gene are SQVTM and ANQGSEA. V lost 6 bases to trimming and J lost 6 bases; unmatched junction nucleotides: 6. CDR3 sequence: CSVDRGRSEQYF. The CDR3 DNA follows: TGCAGCGTGGACAGGGGTCGGTCCGAGCAGTACTTC.

This chain joins TRBV4-3 and TRBJ1-1; weak D call: TRBD1 (5 bases). V was clipped by 4 bases and J by 5 bases, with 14 bases between them. Germline loops: CDR1 LGHNA, CDR2 YSLEER. The length of the CDR3 is 14 residues. The CDR3 DNA is TGCGCCAGCAGCCCCTCCGGGGGACTTACTGAAGCTTTCTTT. The encoded protein is CASSPSGGLTEAFF.